This T cell receptor (beta chain) is from a study of T cells after yellow fever vaccination. Study context: It was SMART-Seq v4 Ultra Low Input that prepared the fractions with low cell numbers. Findings and limits, study-wide: Reappearance after the booster was observed for most primary-vaccination clones (about 97% CD4, about 91% CD8).

UMIs and a universal primer site were added when TCR cDNA was made by 5'RACE template switching. MiXCR, run by TCRdb on the 5' RACE reads, gives a single entry per CDR3 protein. The sample includes more than 350,000 distinct CDR3 sequences, 11% seen only once; the top ten take roughly 18%. V shed 4 bases and J shed 9 bases, with 10 bases lying between them. Germline V gives CDR1 SEHNR, CDR2 FQNEAQ (reference sequence). This CDR3 has 12 residues. Concerning this clonotype: Its matching antigen is unknown.

The sequences come from PBMCs, collected on the day of the first yellow fever vaccination. This TCR came from a man between 18 and 35 years old who received the YFV17D yellow fever vaccine. The chain recombines TRBV7-9 with TRBJ2-1, with D hard to call. The CDR3 nucleotides read TGTGCCAGCAGCTGGTATGAAAGTGAGCAGTTCTTC. Protein sequence: CASSWYESEQFF.